In its sample, the clone carrying this T cell receptor beta chain was seen a few times. The germline V gene encodes CDR1 LGHDT and CDR2 YNNKEL (reference sequence). This CDR3 spans 15 amino acids. V was clipped by 5 bases and J by 4 bases; unmatched bases: 10. The entry originates in a study of T cell responses to AZD1222 COVID-19 vaccine. The repertoire was sequenced with immunoSEQ multiplex PCR; TCRdb's copy has only in-frame clones and lacks some. The sample has 90,000 to 95,000 clones; about 90% are singletons. V gene TRBV3-1 (or the pseudogene TRBV3-2) combines with J gene TRBJ2-7, with TRBD2 matching over 8 bases. This receptor was identified in an adult in good health. The source material was peripheral blood, sampled on day 0 of AZD1222 vaccination. The CDR3 reads CASSSYGGATYEQYF. For the CDR3, the DNA is TGTGCCAGCAGCTCCTACGGGGGGGCCACGTACGAGCAGTACTTC.